The 11 T cell receptor beta chains in this list originate from one sample, sequenced in a study of shared clonotypes between healthy human individuals. The method was immunoSEQ multiplex PCR; TCRdb's version includes in-frame clones alone and lacks a portion of them. The top ten hold roughly 0.34% of the sample, which has under 2.5 million clones, around 93% seen once. The sequenced material came from naive CD4+ T cells from PBMCs. As for subset: CD45RA+ positively selected. The receptors stem from a man younger than 35 in good health. Some clones in this sample may be carry-over from other donors' samples.

V is TRBV30 and J is TRBJ2-5; 7 bases align to TRBD2. The CDR3 has 16 amino acids. Germline CDR1 GTSNPN, CDR2 SVGIG (reference sequence). The J segment lost 1 base and the V segment lost 0 bases, leaving 8 bases of the junction unmatched. The CDR3 spells CAWSVPFGGSQETQYF. For the CDR3, the DNA is TGTGCCTGGAGTGTACCTTTCGGGGGGTCCCAAGAGACCCAGTACTTC.

V is TRBV9 and J is TRBJ2-1; D not resolved. The germline V gene encodes CDR1 SGDLS and CDR2 YYNGEE. V gave up 2 bases and J gave up 9 bases, with 9 bases separating them. This CDR3 comprises 12 residues. The CDR3 bases are TGTGCCAGCAGCGTTCAGACGGGTGAGCAGTTCTTC. Translating gives CASSVQTGEQFF. Full variable domain (rest looked up from reference TRBV9 and TRBJ2-1): DSGVTQTPKHLITATGQRVTLRCSPRSGDLSVYWYQQSLDQGLQFLIQYYNGEERAKGNILERFSAQQFPDLHSELNLSSLELGDSALYFCASSVQTGEQFFGPGTRLTVL.

The chain couples TRBV18 to TRBJ1-2, with TRBD1 matching over 9 bases. V dropped 3 bases and J dropped 8; count of bases not matched to a gene: 22. This CDR3 has 19 amino acids. Germline V gene lookup returns CDR1 KGHSH and CDR2 LQKENI. The CDR3 DNA sequence: TGTGCCAGCTCACCTCCCCTGCAGGACCGGGACAGGGTTACCGACGGCTACACCTTC. It codes for CASSPPLQDRDRVTDGYTF.

This sequence joins TRBV5-1 and TRBJ2-2, with 7 bases that match TRBD2. J gave up 1 base and V 1 base, and 4 bases lay outside the gene matches. The CDR3 is 16 amino acids. Per the germline V gene, CDR1 is SGHRS and CDR2 is YFSETQ. The CDR3 nucleotides read TGCGCCAGCAGCTTGACAGCTAGCGGGAACACCGGGGAGCTGTTTTTT. Translating it yields CASSLTASGNTGELFF.

CDR3 sequence: CATRASSGNTIYF. The DNA of the CDR3 is TGTGCAACTCGGGCCAGCTCTGGAAACACCATATATTTT. V usage is TRBV7-9 and J usage is TRBJ1-3; D gene uncertain. Germline CDR1 and CDR2: SEHNR and FQNEAQ (reference sequence). CDR3 length: 13 amino acids.

V is TRBV5-1 and J is TRBJ1-1; 11 bases are a match to TRBD1. The CDR3 totals 15 residues. The V and J ends lost 4 bases and 8 bases, in that order; junction bases with no gene match: 10. Germline CDR1 is SGHRS and CDR2 is YFSETQ. The CDR3 region is CASSPRTGGAVEAFF. CDR3 bases: TGCGCCAGCAGCCCTAGGACAGGGGGCGCAGTGGAAGCTTTCTTT. Supplemented by reference TRBV5-1 and TRBJ1-1, the full variable domain reads KAGVTQTPRYLIKTRGQQVTLSCSPISGHRSVSWYQQTPGQGLQFLFEYFSETQRNKGNFPGRFSGRQFSNSRSEMNVSTLELGDSALYLCASSPRTGGAVEAFFGQGTRLTVV.

The chain combines TRBV19 with TRBJ2-3, with 10 bases aligning to TRBD1. Looked up from germline, CDR1 is LNHDA and CDR2 is SQIVND (reference sequence). The CDR3 runs to 14 residues. Trimming cost V 5 bases and J 6 bases; bases outside gene matches: 5. The CDR3 region is CASSGTGVTDTQYF. The CDR3 DNA is TGTGCCAGTAGTGGGACAGGGGTAACGGATACGCAGTATTTT. The entire variable domain, with the rest obtained from reference TRBV19 and TRBJ2-3, is as follows: DGGITQSPKYLFRKEGQNVTLSCEQNLNHDAMYWYRQDPGQGLRLIYYSQIVNDFQKGDIAEGYSVSREKKESFPLTVTSAQKNPTAFYLCASSGTGVTDTQYFGPGTRLTVL.

J is TRBJ2-7 and V is TRBV5-5; possibly TRBD1 for D (7 bases). From germline, CDR1 is SGHKS and CDR2 YYEKEE (reference sequence). V was shortened by 0 bases and J by 2 bases, with 12 bases between the two germline ends. CDR3 size: 15 residues. The CDR3 DNA follows: TGTGCCAGCAGCTTGGCGACAGGGAGGACCTACGAGCAGTACTTC. It encodes CASSLATGRTYEQYF.

As concerns this clone: Other DNA sequences in this sample translate to the same CDR3. CDR3 region: CASSLAAVNTEAFF. The CDR3 nucleotides are TGTGCCAGCAGCTTAGCAGCTGTTAACACTGAAGCTTTCTTT. The chain couples TRBV7-9 to TRBJ1-1; D is undetermined. V dropped 0 bases and J dropped 2 bases, with 7 bases sitting between them. This CDR3 region has 14 residues. Germline CDR1 and CDR2: SEHNR and FQNEAQ (reference sequence).

As to this clone: The identical CDR3 is also encoded by other nucleotide sequences in the sample. The rearrangement uses TRBV18 and TRBJ2-7; D possibly matches TRBD1 or TRBD2 (5 bases each). This CDR3 comprises 14 residues. The V gene lost 3 bases and the J gene lost 2 bases, with 11 bases spanning the gap. Looked up from germline, CDR1 is KGHSH and CDR2 is LQKENI. The chain's CDR3 is CASSPPRGPYEQYF. CDR3 nucleotides: TGTGCCAGCTCACCTCCCCGGGGACCCTACGAGCAGTACTTC. The variable domain in full, with the rest retrieved from reference TRBV18 and TRBJ2-7, is NAGVMQNPRHLVRRRGQEARLRCSPMKGHSHVYWYRQLPEEGLKFMVYLQKENIIDESGMPKERFSAEFPKEGPSILRIQQVVRGDSAAYFCASSPPRGPYEQYFGPGTRLTVT.

This clone was picked up a small number of times. The genes are TRBV6-4 and TRBJ1-1; possible D gene TRBD1, 6 bases. The CDR3 is 16 residues long. Deletions cut 5 bases from V and 4 bases from J, with 20 bases between. The germline CDR1 and CDR2 sequences are MRHNA and SNTAGT. CDR3 in amino acids: CASSPPGARGVTEAFF. As DNA, the CDR3 is TGTGCCAGCAGTCCCCCGGGGGCGCGAGGTGTCACTGAAGCTTTCTTT.